The 12 T cell receptor beta chains presented below share a single source sample, sequenced in a study of blood T cell repertoires in COVID-19. The assay was immunoSEQ multiplex PCR, and TCRdb's table has in-frame clones only and misses some. The sample contains about 220,000 clones, 70% to 85% of which appear only once. What was sequenced was PBMCs or T cells enriched from blood (not recorded which). Receptors were obtained from a woman between 35 and 50 years old with acute COVID-19.

A single count supports this clone. The chain joins TRBV10-2 to TRBJ2-7; D perhaps matches TRBD1 (6 bases). This CDR3 contains 16 residues. Germline CDR1 and CDR2: WSHSY and SAAADI. Trimming pared 4 bases from V and 4 bases from J, leaving 20 bases between. The DNA for the CDR3 is TGCGCCAGCAGTGGGTCTACCGGGCAGGGGAATTACGAGCAGTACTTC. Its translation is CASSGSTGQGNYEQYF.

V and J are TRBV6-5 and TRBJ1-2; D is perhaps TRBD1 (6 bases). The V end lost 5 bases, the J end lost 0 bases, and 10 bases lay between the germline ends. In germline, CDR1 is MNHEY, CDR2 SVGAGI. This CDR3 region has 14 residues. CDR3 sequence (DNA): TGTGCCAGCAGTAGGACAGCAGCTAACTATGGCTACACCTTC. It translates to CASSRTAANYGYTF.

The chain combines TRBV10-3 with TRBJ2-1; 9 positions match TRBD2. The CDR3 has 15 amino acids. Germline CDR1 ENHRY, CDR2 SYGVKD. The V and J ends lost 1 base and 12 bases, in that order; junction bases with no gene match: 10. The CDR3 sequence is CAISEWASGNARQFF. The CDR3 nucleotides are TGTGCCATCAGTGAGTGGGCTAGCGGGAACGCTAGGCAGTTCTTC.

The chain couples TRBV7-2 to TRBJ1-2; 7 bases fit TRBD1. The junction had 17 bases not matched to a gene; V was cut back by 5 bases and J by 8 bases. Germline CDR1 and CDR2: SGHTA and FQGNSA. The CDR3 consists of 16 residues. CDR3 loop: CASSLLPFRTGGGYTF. DNA for the CDR3: TGTGCCAGCAGCCTACTCCCATTCAGGACAGGCGGAGGCTACACCTTC.

With regard to this clone: One end of the junction is discordant with germline, which a read error may explain. V gene TRBV6-5 combines with J gene TRBJ1-1, with D unclear. The CDR3 totals 14 residues. Per germline, CDR1 MNHEY and CDR2 SVGAGI. In DNA, the CDR3 is TGTGCCAGCAGTAACTCCGTTGACACCCCCGTAGCTTTCTTT. It yields the protein CASSNSVDTPVAFF.

This clone appeared a few times. CDR3 amino acids: CASSPARTSGRMNEQYF. CDR3 DNA sequence: TGTGCCAGCAGCCCTGCTCGGACTAGCGGGAGAATGAACGAGCAGTACTTC. The V and J genes are TRBV7-9 and TRBJ2-7; 13 bases are shared with TRBD2. After removal of 5 bases from V and 5 bases from J, the junction contained 12 bases not matched to a gene. The CDR3 runs 17 residues. The germline V gene has CDR1 SEHNR and CDR2 FQNEAQ (reference sequence). The full variable domain, completed using reference TRBV7-9 and TRBJ2-7, is DTGVSQNPRHKITKRGQNVTFRCDPISEHNRLYWYRQTLGQGPEFLTYFQNEAQLEKSRLLSDRFSAERPKGSFSTLEIQRTEQGDSAMYLCASSPARTSGRMNEQYFGPGTRLTVT.

This clone was recorded only once. The gene calls are TRBV9 and TRBJ2-5; 11 positions agree with TRBD2. Germline CDR1 and CDR2: SGDLS and YYNGEE. CDR3 size: 18 residues. Trimming cost V 3 bases and J 2 bases; bases outside gene matches: 12. The CDR3 nucleotides are TGTGCCAGCAGCGGCCCCCATACTAGCGGGGGCCAACAAGAGACCCAGTACTTC. This codes for CASSGPHTSGGQQETQYF. The full variable domain, in which reference TRBV9 and TRBJ2-5 provide the parts outside the CDR3, is DSGVTQTPKHLITATGQRVTLRCSPRSGDLSVYWYQQSLDQGLQFLIQYYNGEERAKGNILERFSAQQFPDLHSELNLSSLELGDSALYFCASSGPHTSGGQQETQYFGPGTRLLVL.

The chain employs TRBV19 and TRBJ2-2; D uncertain. V shed 6 bases and J shed 1 base, with 6 bases lying between them. The CDR3 is 13 amino acids. Germline V lookup: CDR1 LNHDA, CDR2 SQIVND (reference sequence). CDR3 sequence: CASRSQNTGELFF. CDR3 nucleotides: TGTGCCAGTAGGTCACAGAACACCGGGGAGCTGTTTTTT.

The gene calls are TRBV11-2 and TRBJ1-1, with 10 bases that match TRBD1. Per the germline V gene, CDR1 is SGHAT and CDR2 is FQNNGV. The CDR3 spans 19 residues. V lost 4 bases and J lost 5; bases outside the gene matches: 19. CDR3 sequence: CASSSGGRQGASSVTEAFF. The CDR3 nucleotides read TGTGCCAGCAGCTCGGGTGGGCGACAGGGGGCTTCATCGGTAACTGAAGCTTTCTTT. The complete variable domain, with remaining parts taken from reference TRBV11-2 and TRBJ1-1, reads EAGVAQSPRYKIIEKRQSVAFWCNPISGHATLYWYQQILGQGPKLLIQFQNNGVVDDSQLPKDRFSAERLKGVDSTLKIQPAKLEDSAVYLCASSSGGRQGASSVTEAFFGQGTRLTVV.

The rearrangement uses TRBV6-5 and TRBJ1-4; D is perhaps TRBD1 (6 bases). Germline V CDR1 and CDR2: MNHEY, SVGAGI. The CDR3 is 15 amino acids. The germline V and J ends were trimmed by 1 base and 0 bases, with 6 bases remaining between them. The CDR3 sequence: CASSYWTATNEKLFF. The CDR3 DNA follows: TGTGCCAGCAGTTACTGGACAGCAACTAATGAAAAACTGTTTTTT.

The rearrangement uses TRBV5-4 and TRBJ2-3, with 7 bases that match TRBD1. The V gene end was trimmed by 5 bases and the J gene end by 2 bases; junction bases not matched to a gene: 8. In germline, CDR1 is SGHNT, CDR2 YYREEE (reference sequence). The length of the CDR3 is 15 residues. CDR3 amino acids: CASRPVGGNTDTQYF. The CDR3 DNA is TGTGCCAGCAGACCAGTAGGGGGCAACACAGATACGCAGTATTTT. The complete variable domain, with remaining parts taken from reference TRBV5-4 and TRBJ2-3, reads ETGVTQSPTHLIKTRGQQVTLRCSSQSGHNTVSWYQQALGQGPQFIFQYYREEENGRGNFPPRFSGLQFPNYSSELNVNALELDDSALYLCASRPVGGNTDTQYFGPGTRLTVL.

The chain couples TRBV7-2 to TRBJ1-1; 9 bases map to TRBD1. This CDR3 has 16 amino acids. Germline V gives CDR1 SGHTA, CDR2 FQGNSA. After removal of 3 bases from V and 5 bases from J, the junction contained 10 bases not matched to a gene. Here the CDR3 DNA reads TGTGCCAGCAGCTTGTGGACAGGGGCGGGTTCGACTGAAGCTTTCTTT. Its protein is CASSLWTGAGSTEAFF.